This T cell receptor beta chain was retrieved from a study of cytomegalovirus exposure and HLA in healthy donors. Study-wide results and limits: Reported performance of the classifier showed diagnosis of cytomegalovirus status with high specificity and sensitivity. Most TCR sequences were uncommon, yet certain public TCRs appeared in many donors.

Assay used: immunoSEQ multiplex PCR; TCRdb lists only in-frame clones, some missing. The data show 200,000 or so clones, around 88% seen once. About this clone itself: Its antigen is unknown.

The donors were in the approximately 120-subject validation cohort; that cohort was separate from the approximately 700-subject first cohort. The sequenced sample consisted of PBMCs. This sequence was found in a woman under 30 in good health and CMV-seronegative.

The CDR3 loop is CASSGDYFDEQFF. CDR3 nucleotides: TGTGCCAGCAGTGGTGACTATTTCGATGAGCAGTTCTTC. V gene TRBV2 combines with J gene TRBJ2-1, with D possibly being TRBD2 (5 bases). The V end was cut by 4 bases, the J end by 8 bases, with 12 bases between. The CDR3 is made up of 13 amino acids. The germline V gene encodes CDR1 SNHLY and CDR2 FYNNEI. Filled out from reference TRBV2 and TRBJ2-1, the complete variable domain reads EPEVTQTPSHQVTQMGQEVILRCVPISNHLYFYWYRQILGQKVEFLVSFYNNEISEKSEIFDDQFSVERPDGSNFTLKIRSTKLEDSAMYFCASSGDYFDEQFFGPGTRLTVL.